Only a few counts were recorded for the clone carrying this T cell receptor (beta chain). This entry belongs to a study of blood T cell repertoires in COVID-19. Looking at the study overall: The United States, Italy and Spain were the sources of the acute and convalescent COVID-19 samples. T cells, B-cell-depleted T cells, or PBMCs supplied cDNA or gDNA.

Using immunoSEQ multiplex PCR, the repertoire was profiled, and TCRdb retains in-frame clones only, with some absent. The data hold about 150,000 clones, with roughly 77% observed a single time. J was trimmed by 10 bases and V by 6 bases; bases with no gene match: 7. The CDR3 spans 14 residues. Germline V gene lookup returns CDR1 MNHEY and CDR2 SMNVEV (reference sequence). Sequencing was done on a sample of peripheral blood. This TCR was sampled from a woman in her seventies with COVID-19, enrolled during active disease. V is TRBV27 and J is TRBJ1-6; 9 bases align to TRBD1. For the CDR3, the DNA is TGTGCCAGCAGATGGGGACAGGGCAACTCACCCCTCCACTTT. Translated, it gives CASRWGQGNSPLHF.